This T cell receptor (beta chain) was captured by sequencing in a study of shared clonotypes between healthy human individuals. As regards this clone: Its target is unknown.

Once extracted for a subset, genomic DNA was divided evenly among several immunoSEQ plates. Only in-frame clones appear in the TCRdb table, and some are missing; sequencing was by immunoSEQ multiplex PCR. The profile covers roughly 1.4 million clones, with approximately 98.5% appearing a single time and over 0.3% taken by the ten largest. J lost 6 bases, V lost 0 bases, and 8 bases had no gene match. From germline, CDR1 is SGDLS and CDR2 YYNGEE. This CDR3 is 15 amino acids long. Study observations and caveats: The authors sampled blood alone, and tissue repertoires likely differ. Sequencing depth was a factor that was expected to affect clonotype sharing among donors.

The chain has TRBV9 and TRBJ2-7; 8 nucleotides agree with TRBD2. The sequenced material came from naive CD4+ T cells sorted from blood. The subset here: CD45RA+ positively selected. The sequence was obtained from a man between 25 and 39 years old in good health. The CDR3 is CASSVGAGGTFEQYF. CDR3 DNA: TGTGCCAGCAGCGTAGGTGCGGGAGGTACCTTCGAGCAGTACTTC. The full variable domain, with the rest looked up from reference TRBV9 and TRBJ2-7, is DSGVTQTPKHLITATGQRVTLRCSPRSGDLSVYWYQQSLDQGLQFLIQYYNGEERAKGNILERFSAQQFPDLHSELNLSSLELGDSALYFCASSVGAGGTFEQYFGPGTRLTVT.